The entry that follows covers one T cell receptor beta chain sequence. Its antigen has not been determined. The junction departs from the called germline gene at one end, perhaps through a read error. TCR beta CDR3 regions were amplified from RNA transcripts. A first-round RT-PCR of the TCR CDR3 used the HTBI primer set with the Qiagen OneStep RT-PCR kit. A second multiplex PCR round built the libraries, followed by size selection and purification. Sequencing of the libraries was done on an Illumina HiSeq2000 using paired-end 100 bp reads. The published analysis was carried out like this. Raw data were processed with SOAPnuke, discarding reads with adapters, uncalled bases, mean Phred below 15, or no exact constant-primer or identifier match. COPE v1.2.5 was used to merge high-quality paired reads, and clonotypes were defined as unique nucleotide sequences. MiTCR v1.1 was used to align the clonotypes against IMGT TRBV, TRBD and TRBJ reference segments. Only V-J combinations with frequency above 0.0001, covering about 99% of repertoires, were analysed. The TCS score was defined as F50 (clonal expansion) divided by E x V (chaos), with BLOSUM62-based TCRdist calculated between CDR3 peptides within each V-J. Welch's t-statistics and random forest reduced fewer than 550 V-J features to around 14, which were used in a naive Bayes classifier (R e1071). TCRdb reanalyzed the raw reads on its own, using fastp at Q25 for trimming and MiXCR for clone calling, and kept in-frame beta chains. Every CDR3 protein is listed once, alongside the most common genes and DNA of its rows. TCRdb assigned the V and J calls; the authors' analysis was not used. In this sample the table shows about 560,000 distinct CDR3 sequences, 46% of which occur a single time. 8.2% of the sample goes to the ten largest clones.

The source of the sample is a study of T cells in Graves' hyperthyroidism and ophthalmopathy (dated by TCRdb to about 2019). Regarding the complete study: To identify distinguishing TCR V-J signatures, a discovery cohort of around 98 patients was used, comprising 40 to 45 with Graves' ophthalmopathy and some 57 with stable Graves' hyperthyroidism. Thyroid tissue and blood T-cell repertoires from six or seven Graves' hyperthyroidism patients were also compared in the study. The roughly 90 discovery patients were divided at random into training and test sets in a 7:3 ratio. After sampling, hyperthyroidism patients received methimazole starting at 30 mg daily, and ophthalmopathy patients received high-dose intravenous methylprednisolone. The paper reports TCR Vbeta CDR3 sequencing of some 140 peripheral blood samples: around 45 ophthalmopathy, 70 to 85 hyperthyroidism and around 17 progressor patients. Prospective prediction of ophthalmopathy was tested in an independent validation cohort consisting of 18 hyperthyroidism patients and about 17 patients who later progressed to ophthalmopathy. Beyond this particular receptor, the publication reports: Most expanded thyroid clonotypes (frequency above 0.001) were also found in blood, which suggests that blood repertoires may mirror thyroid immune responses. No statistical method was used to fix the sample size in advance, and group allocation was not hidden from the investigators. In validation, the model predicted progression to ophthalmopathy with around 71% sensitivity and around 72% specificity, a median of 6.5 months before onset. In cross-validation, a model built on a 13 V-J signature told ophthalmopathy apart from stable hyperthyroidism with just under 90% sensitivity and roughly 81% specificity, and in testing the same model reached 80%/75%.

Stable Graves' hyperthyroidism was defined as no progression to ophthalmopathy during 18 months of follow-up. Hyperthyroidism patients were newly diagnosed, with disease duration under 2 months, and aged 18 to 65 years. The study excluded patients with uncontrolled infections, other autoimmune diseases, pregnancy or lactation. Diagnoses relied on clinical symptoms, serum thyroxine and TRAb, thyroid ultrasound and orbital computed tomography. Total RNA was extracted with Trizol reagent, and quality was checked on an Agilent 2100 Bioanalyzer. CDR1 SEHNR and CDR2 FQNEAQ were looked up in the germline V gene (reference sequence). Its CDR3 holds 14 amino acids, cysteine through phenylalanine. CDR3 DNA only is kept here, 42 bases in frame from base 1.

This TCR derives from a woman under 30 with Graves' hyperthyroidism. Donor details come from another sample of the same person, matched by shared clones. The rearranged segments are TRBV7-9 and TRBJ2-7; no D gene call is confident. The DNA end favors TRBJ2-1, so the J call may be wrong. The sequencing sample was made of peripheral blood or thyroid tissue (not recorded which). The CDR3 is CASSQFGSSYEQFF. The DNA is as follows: TGCGCCAGCAGCCAATTCGGAAGCTCCTACGAGCAGTTCTTC.